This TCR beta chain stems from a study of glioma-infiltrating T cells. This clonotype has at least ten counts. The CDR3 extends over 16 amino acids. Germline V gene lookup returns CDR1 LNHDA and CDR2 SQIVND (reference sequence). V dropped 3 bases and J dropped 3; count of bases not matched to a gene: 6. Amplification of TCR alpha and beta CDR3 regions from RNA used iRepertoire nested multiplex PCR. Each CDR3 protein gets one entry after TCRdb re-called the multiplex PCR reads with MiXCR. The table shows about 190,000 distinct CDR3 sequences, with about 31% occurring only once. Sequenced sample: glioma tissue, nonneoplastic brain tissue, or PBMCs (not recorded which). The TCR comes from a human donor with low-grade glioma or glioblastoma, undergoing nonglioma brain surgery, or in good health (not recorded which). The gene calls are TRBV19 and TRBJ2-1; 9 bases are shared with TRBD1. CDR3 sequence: CASSIPQGAGYNEQFF. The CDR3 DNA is TGTGCCAGTAGTATTCCACAGGGGGCGGGCTACAATGAGCAGTTCTTC.